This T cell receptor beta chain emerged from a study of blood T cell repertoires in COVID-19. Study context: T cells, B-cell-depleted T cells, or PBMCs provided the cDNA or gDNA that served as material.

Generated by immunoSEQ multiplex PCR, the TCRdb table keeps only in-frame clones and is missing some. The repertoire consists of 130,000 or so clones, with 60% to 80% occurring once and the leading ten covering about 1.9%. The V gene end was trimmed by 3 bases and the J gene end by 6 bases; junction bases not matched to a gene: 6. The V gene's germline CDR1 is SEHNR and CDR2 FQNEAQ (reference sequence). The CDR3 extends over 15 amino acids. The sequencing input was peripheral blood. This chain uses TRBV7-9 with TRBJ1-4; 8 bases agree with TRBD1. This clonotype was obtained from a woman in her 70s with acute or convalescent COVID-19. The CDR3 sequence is CASSFGQGGYEKLFF. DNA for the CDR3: TGTGCCAGCAGCTTCGGACAGGGTGGTTATGAAAAACTGTTTTTT.